A selection of T cell receptor beta chains follows, all from one sample in a study of T cell repertoires in cytomegalovirus infection. A single record per CDR3 protein comes from TCRdb applying MiXCR to the reads. The sample holds over 250,000 distinct CDR3 sequences, over 20% seen once. The sequenced material came from PBMCs. Receptors originate from a human donor in good health (CMV status not recorded). Some clones in this sample may be carry-over from other donors' samples. The CDR3 runs from the conserved cysteine through the conserved F or W. The D gene is left open where the match is weak. For some rows the clone size is stated as once, few or many, or as a class when expanded; others skip it.

clone size	J gene	V gene	D gene	CDR3 protein	CDR3 DNA
many	TRBJ2-1	TRBV6-1	TRBD2	CASSESLAVYNEQFF	TGTGCCAGCAGTGAAAGTCTAGCGGTCTACAATGAGCAGTTCTTC
NA	TRBJ2-5	TRBV11-2	NA	CASSYKDSQETQYF	TGTGCCAGCAGCTACAAGGACAGCCAAGAGACCCAGTACTTC
NA	TRBJ2-7	TRBV14	NA	CASSQELTYEQYF	TGTGCCAGCAGCCAAGAACTGACCTACGAGCAGTACTTC
NA	TRBJ1-1	TRBV11-2	NA	CASSTPTHRFTEAFF	TGTGCCAGCAGCACTCCGACCCACAGGTTCACTGAAGCTTTCTTT
NA	TRBJ2-3	TRBV19	TRBD2	CASSTQTSGIADTQYF	TGTGCCAGTAGTACCCAGACTAGCGGGATCGCAGATACGCAGTATTTT
NA	TRBJ2-5	TRBV10-3	TRBD1	CAISGVRGQETQYF	TGTGCCATCAGTGGCGTCAGGGGGCAAGAGACCCAGTACTTC
many	TRBJ2-1	TRBV7-2	TRBD1	CASSWTGLNEQFF	TGTGCCAGCAGCTGGACAGGGCTAAATGAGCAGTTCTTC
few	TRBJ2-6	TRBV5-1	TRBD1	CASSLATGQGATGANVLTF	TGCGCCAGCAGCTTGGCGACGGGACAGGGGGCGACTGGGGCCAACGTCCTGACTTTC
many	TRBJ1-1	TRBV7-2	TRBD1	CASSTRQGYTEAFF	TGTGCCAGCAGCACCAGACAGGGTTATACTGAAGCTTTCTTT
few	TRBJ1-1	TRBV4-1	TRBD1	CASSRDSLNTEAFF	TGCGCCAGCAGCCGGGACAGCCTGAACACTGAAGCTTTCTTT
NA	TRBJ1-4	TRBV7-8	NA	CASSLFRRTPTNEKLFF	TGTGCCAGCAGCTTATTTAGACGGACTCCAACTAATGAAAAACTGTTTTTT
NA	TRBJ2-2	TRBV6-2/TRBV6-3	TRBD1	CASRSNPRWTGYTGELFF	TGTGCCAGCAGGTCAAATCCCCGTTGGACAGGGTACACCGGGGAGCTGTTTTTT
many	TRBJ2-3	TRBV7-2	NA	CASSLDLRDTQYF	TGTGCCAGCAGCTTAGATTTGCGAGATACGCAGTATTTT
once	TRBJ2-7	TRBV20-1	TRBD1	CSASKSGTGAYEQYF	TGCAGTGCTAGTAAGTCCGGGACAGGCGCCTACGAGCAGTACTTC
few	TRBJ1-5	TRBV28	NA	CASSLGGGIGNQPQHF	TGTGCCAGCAGTTTAGGAGGGGGGATTGGCAATCAGCCCCAGCATTTT
NA	TRBJ1-2	TRBV29-1	NA	CSGFGASYGYTF	TGCAGTGGATTTGGGGCCTCCTATGGCTACACCTTC
few	TRBJ1-5	TRBV28	NA	CASSSDRYSNQPQHF	TGTGCCAGCAGTTCTGACAGATATAGCAATCAGCCCCAGCATTTT
NA	TRBJ2-1	TRBV10-3	NA	CAISRDSNEQFF	TGTGCCATCAGTCGGGACTCCAATGAGCAGTTCTTC
NA	TRBJ2-7	TRBV7-9	NA	CASTPSRARHEQYF	TGTGCCAGCACCCCGTCCCGGGCTAGACACGAGCAGTACTTC
NA	TRBJ1-2	TRBV19	NA	CASSIDPGYGYTF	TGTGCCAGTAGTATAGATCCCGGCTATGGCTACACCTTC
many	TRBJ2-1	TRBV12-3/TRBV12-4	NA	CASSLGAYNEQFF	TGTGCCAGCAGTCTTGGGGCCTACAATGAGCAGTTCTTC
NA	TRBJ1-3	TRBV6-5	NA	CASSYSITGKGFSGNTIYF	TGTGCCAGCAGTTACTCGATAACAGGGAAGGGGTTCTCTGGAAACACCATATATTTT
NA	TRBJ2-6	TRBV25-1	NA	CASSEYGAGANVLTF	TGTGCCAGCAGTGAATACGGGGCCGGGGCCAACGTCCTGACTTTC
many	TRBJ2-1	TRBV7-2	NA	CASSPTILREQFF	TGTGCCAGCAGCCCTACTATCCTCAGGGAGCAGTTCTTC
NA	TRBJ2-1	TRBV28	TRBD1	CASSLRQGRNNEQFF	TGTGCCAGCAGTTTGCGACAGGGACGGAACAATGAGCAGTTCTTC
many	TRBJ2-7	TRBV7-9	NA	CAGTTGMVGYEQYF	TGTGCCGGGACAACAGGGATGGTTGGTTACGAGCAGTACTTC
NA	TRBJ1-1	TRBV2	TRBD1	CASSGGQGPEAFF	TGTGCCAGCAGTGGGGGACAGGGCCCTGAAGCTTTCTTT
NA	TRBJ1-5	TRBV6-2/TRBV6-3	NA	CASSFPGRYQPQHF	TGTGCCAGCAGTTTTCCGGGACGATATCAGCCCCAGCATTTT
many	TRBJ2-7	TRBV7-2	TRBD1	CASSPQTGPYEQYF	TGTGCCAGCAGCCCTCAGACAGGGCCCTACGAGCAGTACTTC
few	TRBJ1-6	TRBV27	NA	CASRQINSPLHF	TGTGCCAGCCGACAGATAAATTCACCCCTCCACTTT
NA	TRBJ2-3	TRBV12-3/TRBV12-4	TRBD2	CASTTGESSGSTQYF	TGTGCCAGCACCACCGGGGAGTCTAGCGGTTCAACGCAGTATTTT
few	TRBJ1-1	TRBV6-6	TRBD1	CASTWTGEEAFF	TGTGCCAGCACCTGGACAGGGGAAGAAGCTTTCTTT
few	TRBJ2-1	TRBV5-5	TRBD2	CASNRAGTSGSGEQFF	TGTGCCAGCAATCGGGCCGGGACTAGCGGGAGCGGGGAGCAGTTCTTC